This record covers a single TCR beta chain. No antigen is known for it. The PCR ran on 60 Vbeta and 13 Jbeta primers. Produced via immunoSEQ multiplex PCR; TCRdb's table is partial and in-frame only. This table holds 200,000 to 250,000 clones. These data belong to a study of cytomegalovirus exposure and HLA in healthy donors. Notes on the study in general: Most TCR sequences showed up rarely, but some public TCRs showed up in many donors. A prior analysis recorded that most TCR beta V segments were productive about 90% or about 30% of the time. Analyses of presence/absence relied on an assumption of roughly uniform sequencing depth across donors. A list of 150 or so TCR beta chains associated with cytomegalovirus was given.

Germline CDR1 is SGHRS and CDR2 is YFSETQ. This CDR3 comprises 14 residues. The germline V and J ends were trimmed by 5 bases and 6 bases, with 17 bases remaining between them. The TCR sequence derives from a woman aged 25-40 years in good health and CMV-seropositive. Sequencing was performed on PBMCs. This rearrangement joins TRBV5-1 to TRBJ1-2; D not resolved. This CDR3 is CASSSSPELHGYTF. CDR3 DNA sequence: TGCGCCAGCAGTTCATCCCCGGAGCTTCATGGCTACACCTTC.